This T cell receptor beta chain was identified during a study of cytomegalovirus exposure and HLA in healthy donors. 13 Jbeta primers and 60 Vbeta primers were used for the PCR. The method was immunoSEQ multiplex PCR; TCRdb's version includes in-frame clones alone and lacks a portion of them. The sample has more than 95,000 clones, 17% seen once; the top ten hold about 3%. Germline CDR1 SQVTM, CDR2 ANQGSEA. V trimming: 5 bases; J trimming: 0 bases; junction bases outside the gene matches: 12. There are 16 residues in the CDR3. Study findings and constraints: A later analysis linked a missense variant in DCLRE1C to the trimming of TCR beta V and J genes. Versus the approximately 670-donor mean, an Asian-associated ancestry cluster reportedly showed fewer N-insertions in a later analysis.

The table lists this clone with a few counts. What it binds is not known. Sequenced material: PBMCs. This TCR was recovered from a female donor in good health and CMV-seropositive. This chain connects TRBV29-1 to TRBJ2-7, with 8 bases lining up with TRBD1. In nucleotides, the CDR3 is TGCAGCGTTAACATTCGTAGGGACAGGCGCTCCTACGAGCAGTACTTC. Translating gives CSVNIRRDRRSYEQYF.